This T cell receptor (beta chain) originates from a study of T cell clonotyping in hematopoietic cell transplantation. Study outcomes and limitations: At the given depth, recipient repertoires were over 97% de novo clonotypes.

Samples: about 28 days before transplant, then days 30, 100 and 180 after. Comment on this clone: The antigen is undetermined.

Germline CDR1 reads SQVTM; CDR2 reads ANQGSEA. The CDR3 spans 11 residues. V gave up 5 bases and J gave up 7 bases, with 11 bases separating them. Here immunoSEQ multiplex PCR was the method, and the copy in TCRdb shows in-frame clones only, minus some. Of around 16,000 clones in the sample, approximately 57% were seen once. The sequence was collected from a male patient in his 50s who had an allogeneic stem cell transplant from an unrelated donor, so T cells may come from the graft donor. Some clones in this sample may be carry-over from other donors' samples. The chain is built from TRBV29-1 and TRBJ1-1; the D is unclear. The sample was PBMCs, taken 30 days after allogeneic stem cell transplant. The CDR3 here is CSVQVNYEAFF. CDR3 DNA sequence: TGCAGCGTTCAAGTCAATTATGAAGCTTTCTTT.